This record concerns one TCR beta chain sequence. TCRdb's table, derived via immunoSEQ multiplex PCR, lists solely in-frame clones and lacks some. The table lists a few hundred thousand clones, roughly 91% of them singletons. The sample belongs to a study of blood T cell repertoires in COVID-19. Study-wide background: Samples representing acute and convalescent COVID-19 were sourced from the United States, Italy and Spain.

The CDR3 has 12 amino acids. Germline CDR1 reads SGHAT; CDR2 reads FQNNGV. Deletions cut 1 base from V and 11 bases from J, with 11 bases between. Ages ranged from about 18 to 89 years, with residence in approximately 23 US areas. Self-reported history from a screening survey and questionnaire set each donor's cohort. Either two negative PCRs, clearance, or symptom resolution qualified Cohort 3 donors as recovered. The sequence derives from a woman aged 55 to 70 who had recovered from COVID-19. Sequenced material: PBMCs or T cells enriched from blood (not recorded which). The chain recombines TRBV11-2 with TRBJ1-1; no definite D call. CDR3 sequence reads: CASSLGGLPAFF. In DNA, the CDR3 is TGTGCCAGCAGCTTAGGAGGCCTCCCTGCTTTCTTT. Supplemented by reference TRBV11-2 and TRBJ1-1, the full variable domain reads EAGVAQSPRYKIIEKRQSVAFWCNPISGHATLYWYQQILGQGPKLLIQFQNNGVVDDSQLPKDRFSAERLKGVDSTLKIQPAKLEDSAVYLCASSLGGLPAFFGQGTRLTVV.